Below, 21 T cell receptor beta chains from the same sample are listed, as sequenced in a study of T cells in localized non-small cell lung cancer. Measured with immunoSEQ multiplex PCR; TCRdb has only the in-frame clones, and not every one. The repertoire holds about 2,600 clones, with 20% to 30% as singletons. This material consisted of lung tumor tissue, taken before any cancer treatment. The receptors shown here come from a male donor older than 55 with stage I lung adenocarcinoma.

This clone came up a few times. The chain couples TRBV11-3 to TRBJ2-5; 12 bases align to TRBD2. The CDR3 covers 16 residues. Germline CDR1 SGHNT, CDR2 YENEEA. After removal of 4 bases from V and 4 bases from J, the junction contained 7 bases not matched to a gene. Here the CDR3 reads CASSSQTSGGGETQYF. The CDR3 nucleotides are TGTGCCAGCAGCTCCCAGACTAGCGGGGGAGGAGAGACCCAGTACTTC.

The gene calls are TRBV4-1 and TRBJ2-7; D is undetermined. In germline, CDR1 is MGHRA, CDR2 YSYEKL. The V end was cut by 4 bases, the J end by 2 bases, with 12 bases between. CDR3 length equals 14 residues. Here the CDR3 reads CASSLAGFPYEQYF. CDR3 coding DNA: TGCGCCAGCAGCCTAGCCGGGTTCCCCTACGAGCAGTACTTC.

The chain employs TRBV30 and TRBJ2-5; weak D call: TRBD2 (6 bases). CDR1 is GTSNPN, CDR2 SVGIG, per germline (reference sequence). The CDR3 contains 12 residues. Trimming removed 5 bases at V and 2 bases at J, with 9 bases between. The CDR3, as DNA: TGTGCCTGGGGGACTCAACAAGAGACCCAGTACTTC. Translating it yields CAWGTQQETQYF.

V usage is TRBV5-1 and J usage is TRBJ2-7; D may be TRBD1 (5 bases). The CDR3 loop spans 15 amino acids. Germline CDR1 and CDR2: SGHRS and YFSETQ. V shed 4 bases and J shed 2 bases, with 16 bases lying between them. The CDR3 bases are TGCGCCAGCAGCCTACAGACTGGGGCTACCTACGAGCAGTACTTC. Protein: CASSLQTGATYEQYF. The variable domain in full, completed from reference TRBV5-1 and TRBJ2-7, reads KAGVTQTPRYLIKTRGQQVTLSCSPISGHRSVSWYQQTPGQGLQFLFEYFSETQRNKGNFPGRFSGRQFSNSRSEMNVSTLELGDSALYLCASSLQTGATYEQYFGPGTRLTVT.

The CDR3 spells CASSYRDRVPRATEAFF. CDR3 DNA: TGTGCCAGCAGTTACCGTGACAGGGTGCCAAGGGCCACTGAAGCTTTCTTT. V is TRBV6-8 and J is TRBJ1-1; 7 bases agree with TRBD1. Per the germline V gene, CDR1 is MNHGY and CDR2 is SAAAGT. Trimming cost V 2 bases and J 4 bases; bases outside gene matches: 13. The CDR3 has 17 amino acids.

The chain recombines TRBV5-1 with TRBJ1-3; TRBD1 matches at 7 bases. From germline, CDR1 is SGHRS and CDR2 YFSETQ. The V segment lost 4 bases and the J segment 1 base; nucleotides outside the gene matches: 2. This CDR3 is 14 amino acids long. CDR3 protein: CASSPGQSGNTIYF. CDR3 DNA: TGCGCCAGCAGCCCGGGACAGTCTGGAAACACCATATATTTT.

The rearrangement uses TRBV15 and TRBJ1-4; possibly TRBD1 for D (5 bases). CDR1 and CDR2 (germline): LNHNV, YYDKDF (reference sequence). CDR3 length equals 15 residues. V lost 6 bases to trimming and J lost 8 bases, with 19 bases between them. This CDR3 is CATRLGTANLEKLFF. The CDR3 DNA follows: TGTGCCACCAGACTCGGGACGGCGAATTTAGAAAAACTGTTTTTT.

Written as DNA, the CDR3 is TGCGCCAGCAGCTTGTGGGGGAACACTGAAGCTTTCTTT. This sequence encodes CASSLWGNTEAFF. The chain joins TRBV23-1 to TRBJ1-1; D gene uncertain. TRBV23-1 has ORF status, its function being uncertain. Trimming left V 6 bases short and J 1 base short, with 9 bases between. This CDR3 spans 13 amino acids.

The chain carries TRBV23-1 and TRBJ2-7; 7 bases align to TRBD2. TRBV23-1 is an ORF, and what it does is uncertain. This CDR3 is 13 amino acids long. Trimming cost V 9 bases and J 5 bases; bases outside gene matches: 10. CDR3 amino acids: CASSGRGGHEQYF. The CDR3 region has the DNA TGCGCCAGTTCAGGCCGCGGGGGTCACGAGCAGTACTTC.

The table lists this clone with many counts. J is TRBJ2-3 and V is TRBV6-7; 9 bases align to TRBD2. TRBV6-7 is an ORF, and what it does is uncertain. The CDR3 has 14 residues. V gave up 8 bases and J gave up 2 bases; unmatched junction bases: 5. CDR3: CASGLAGATDTQYF. The CDR3 DNA is TGTGCCAGCGGTTTAGCGGGGGCCACAGATACGCAGTATTTT.

This clone is termed medium-sized. The rearrangement uses TRBV11-3 and TRBJ2-3; 10 bases are a match to TRBD2. The length of the CDR3 is 15 residues. The V segment lost 3 bases and the J segment 3 bases; nucleotides outside the gene matches: 3. Per germline, CDR1 SGHNT and CDR2 YENEEA. The CDR3 coding sequence is TGTGCCAGCAGCTTCACTAGCGGGGATACAGATACGCAGTATTTT. Its protein is CASSFTSGDTDTQYF.

The J gene is TRBJ2-3, the V gene TRBV5-1; 7 bases agree with TRBD2. Germline CDR1 reads SGHRS; CDR2 reads YFSETQ. V dropped 1 base and J dropped 2; count of bases not matched to a gene: 4. CDR3 length equals 15 residues. As DNA, the CDR3 is TGCGCCAGCAGCTTGCAGCGGGGAAACACAGATACGCAGTATTTT. Protein: CASSLQRGNTDTQYF.

The table lists this clone with a few counts. This chain joins TRBV11-3 and TRBJ1-5; D uncertain. Trimming shortened V by 1 base and J by 5 bases, and 12 bases separated the two germline ends. The CDR3 covers 15 residues. The germline CDR1 and CDR2 sequences are SGHNT and YENEEA. The CDR3 region is CASSLGVGRDQPQHF. The CDR3 DNA sequence: TGTGCCAGCAGCTTAGGGGTAGGAAGAGATCAGCCCCAGCATTTT.

In its sample, this clone was seen a few times. Other DNA sequences in this specimen translate into the identical CDR3. The CDR3: CASGLAGATDTQYF. Here the CDR3 DNA reads TGTGCCAGCGGTTTAGCGGGGGCCACAGATACGCAGTATTTT. The rearrangement joins TRBV6-4 to TRBJ2-3; 9 bases are shared with TRBD2. Germline V gives CDR1 MRHNA, CDR2 SNTAGT. The CDR3 has 14 residues. J was trimmed by 2 bases and V by 8 bases; bases with no gene match: 5.

V gene TRBV9 combines with J gene TRBJ2-1, with unresolved D. CDR1 SGDLS and CDR2 YYNGEE come from the germline V gene. The germline V and J ends were trimmed by 3 bases and 8 bases, with 15 bases remaining between them. This CDR3 has 14 amino acids. The CDR3 DNA reads as TGTGCCAGCAGCGCGGACGACCCGGCGTATGAGCAGTTCTTC. Protein product: CASSADDPAYEQFF.

Worth noting for this clone: The junction departs from germline at one end; a sequencing error may be responsible. The gene calls are TRBV30 and TRBJ2-2; 8 bases are shared with TRBD2. Germline V gene sequence: CDR1 GTSNPN, CDR2 SVGIG (reference sequence). This CDR3 is 16 amino acids long. The CDR3 coding sequence is TGTGCCTGGACTGTGGCGGGGGGCCGGTCCACCCGGGAGCTGTTTTTT. Amino acid sequence: CAWTVAGGRSTRELFF. Complete variable domain (other parts from reference TRBV30 and TRBJ2-2): SQTIHQWPATLVQPVGSPLSLECTVEGTSNPNLYWYRQAAGRGLQLLFYSVGIGQISSEVPQNLSASRPQDRQFILSSKKLLLSDSGFYLCAWTVAGGRSTRELFFGEGSRLTVL.

The V gene is TRBV9, the J gene TRBJ2-1; 8 bases are a match to TRBD2. The CDR3 is made up of 17 amino acids. Trimming removed 4 bases from V and 2 bases from J; junction bases left unmatched: 11. In germline, CDR1 is SGDLS, CDR2 YYNGEE. CDR3 amino acids: CASSSGVGGATYNEQFF. The CDR3 DNA follows: TGTGCCAGCAGCTCCGGTGTCGGGGGGGCCACCTACAATGAGCAGTTCTTC.

J is TRBJ2-7 and V is TRBV5-1; D perhaps matches TRBD2 (5 bases). Germline-derived CDR1 and CDR2 are SGHRS and YFSETQ. The CDR3 loop spans 14 amino acids. Trimming left V 3 bases short and J 3 bases short, with 13 bases between. The CDR3 sequence is CASSSTGYLYEQYF. In DNA form, the CDR3 reads TGCGCCAGCAGCTCGACGGGGTACCTCTACGAGCAGTACTTC.

The V call is TRBV11-3, the J call TRBJ2-7; TRBD2 matches 10 bases. This CDR3 spans 15 amino acids. CDR1 is SGHNT and CDR2 is YENEEA in the germline V gene. V shed 3 bases and J 0 bases; nucleotides not matched to a gene: 2. CDR3 bases: TGTGCCAGCAGCTTTACTAGCGGGGCCTCCTACGAGCAGTACTTC. Protein product: CASSFTSGASYEQYF.

In DNA, the CDR3 is TGCGCCACCTCAACGGGGGGGGATCAGCCCCAGCATTTT. Translated, it gives CATSTGGDQPQHF. The chain couples TRBV10-2 to TRBJ1-5; D perhaps matches TRBD1 (5 bases). The germline V gene encodes CDR1 WSHSY and CDR2 SAAADI. The V gene lost 10 bases and the J gene lost 5 bases, with 15 bases spanning the gap. This CDR3 has 13 amino acids.

The chain combines TRBV11-3 with TRBJ2-1, with 9 bases aligning to TRBD2. The trim removed 0 bases at V and 8 bases at J, leaving 11 bases unmatched. The CDR3 spans 17 residues. Germline CDR1 is SGHNT and CDR2 is YENEEA. The CDR3 nucleotides read TGTGCCAGCAGCTTAGAAGTTGGACTAGCGTTCTGGGATGAGCAGTTCTTC. Translated: CASSLEVGLAFWDEQFF.